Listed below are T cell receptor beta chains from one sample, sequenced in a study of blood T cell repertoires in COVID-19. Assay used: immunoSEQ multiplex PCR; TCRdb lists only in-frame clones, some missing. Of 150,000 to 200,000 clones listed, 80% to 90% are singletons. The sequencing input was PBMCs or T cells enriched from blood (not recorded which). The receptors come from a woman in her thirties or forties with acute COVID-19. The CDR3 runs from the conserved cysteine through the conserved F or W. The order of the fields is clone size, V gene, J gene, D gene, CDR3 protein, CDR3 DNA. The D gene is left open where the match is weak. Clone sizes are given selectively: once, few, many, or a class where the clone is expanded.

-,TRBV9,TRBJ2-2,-,CASSVAQGPGELFF,TGTGCCAGCAGCGTAGCTCAGGGGCCCGGGGAGCTGTTTTTT
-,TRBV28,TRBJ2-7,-,CASADSTPVEQYF,TGTGCCAGCGCCGACAGTACCCCCGTGGAGCAGTACTTC
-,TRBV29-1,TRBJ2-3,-,CSVGVLPRVSQTDTQYF,TGCAGCGTTGGGGTCCTTCCCCGGGTCTCACAAACAGATACGCAGTATTTT
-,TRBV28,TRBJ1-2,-,CASSDSYGYTF,TGTGCCAGCAGCGACAGTTATGGCTACACCTTC
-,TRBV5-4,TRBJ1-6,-,CASTLQGPGSPLHF,TGTGCCAGCACCTTACAGGGACCTGGATCACCCCTCCACTTT
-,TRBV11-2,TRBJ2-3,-,CASSLSFTDTQYF,TGTGCCAGCAGCTTATCGTTCACAGATACGCAGTATTTT
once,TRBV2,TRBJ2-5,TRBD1,CASSDRDRGLGETQYF,TGTGCCAGCAGTGACCGGGACAGGGGGCTCGGAGAGACCCAGTACTTC
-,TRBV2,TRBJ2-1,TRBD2,CASSEGLAGGNEQFF,TGTGCCAGCAGTGAAGGACTAGCGGGGGGCAATGAGCAGTTCTTC
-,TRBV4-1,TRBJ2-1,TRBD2,CASSSGTSSYNEQFF,TGCGCCAGCAGCTCCGGGACTAGCTCCTACAATGAGCAGTTCTTC
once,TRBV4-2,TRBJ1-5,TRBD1,CASSQDPGAGGFNQPQHF,TGTGCCAGCAGCCAAGATCCGGGGGCAGGGGGCTTCAATCAGCCCCAGCATTTT
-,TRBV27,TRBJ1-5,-,CASSTYQGFQPQHF,TGTGCCAGCAGTACATATCAGGGTTTTCAGCCCCAGCATTTT
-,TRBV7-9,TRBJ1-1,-,CASSLSPSNTEAFF,TGTGCCAGCAGCTTATCCCCGTCGAACACTGAAGCTTTCTTT
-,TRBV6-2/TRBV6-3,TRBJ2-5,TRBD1,CASSTFGRDRAQETQYF,TGTGCCAGCAGTACCTTCGGCCGGGACAGGGCTCAAGAGACCCAGTACTTC
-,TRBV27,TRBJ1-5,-,CASSHTGSRSNQPQHF,TGTGCCAGCAGCCACACAGGGAGCCGCTCTAATCAGCCCCAGCATTTT
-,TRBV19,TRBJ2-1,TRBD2,CASSISYTSGGEYNEQFF,TGTGCCAGTAGTATCTCCTATACTAGCGGGGGGGAGTACAATGAGCAGTTCTTC
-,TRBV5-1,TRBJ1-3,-,CASSLREAGNTIYF,TGCGCCAGCAGCTTAAGGGAGGCTGGAAACACCATATATTTT
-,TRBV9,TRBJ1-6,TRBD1,CASSVVGTGDSPLHF,TGTGCCAGCAGCGTAGTGGGGACAGGGGATTCACCCCTCCACTTT
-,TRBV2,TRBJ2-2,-,CASSQGGRTGELFF,TGTGCCAGCTCGCAGGGGGGCCGTACCGGGGAGCTGTTTTTT
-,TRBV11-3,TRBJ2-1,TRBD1,CASSFRGRSDEQFF,TGTGCCAGCAGCTTCAGGGGGCGTAGCGATGAGCAGTTCTTC
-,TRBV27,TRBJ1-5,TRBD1,CASSPGTGRQPQHF,TGTGCCAGCAGTCCAGGGACAGGGCGGCAGCCCCAGCATTTT
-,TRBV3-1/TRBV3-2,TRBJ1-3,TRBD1,CASSPRDRGPDTIYF,TGTGCCAGCAGCCCCCGGGACAGGGGGCCGGACACCATATATTTT
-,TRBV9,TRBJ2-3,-,CASSVGANFPDTQYF,TGTGCCAGCAGCGTAGGCGCGAATTTCCCAGATACGCAGTATTTT
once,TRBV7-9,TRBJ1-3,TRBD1,CASSKSTGAGNTIYF,TGTGCCAGCAGCAAGTCGACAGGGGCTGGAAACACCATATATTTT
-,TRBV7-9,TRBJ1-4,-,CASSLAGSYIEKLFF,TGTGCCAGCAGCTTAGCCGGGAGCTACATTGAAAAACTGTTTTTT
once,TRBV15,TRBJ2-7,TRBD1,CATSRDRAGGWEQYF,TGTGCCACCAGCAGAGATAGGGCAGGGGGCTGGGAGCAGTACTTC
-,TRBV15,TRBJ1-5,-,CATSRGRGEGNQPQHF,TGTGCCACCAGCAGGGGCAGGGGAGAAGGCAATCAGCCCCAGCATTTT
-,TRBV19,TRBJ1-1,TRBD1,CASSIESQGSTEAFF,TGTGCCAGTAGTATAGAGTCACAGGGGAGCACTGAAGCTTTCTTT